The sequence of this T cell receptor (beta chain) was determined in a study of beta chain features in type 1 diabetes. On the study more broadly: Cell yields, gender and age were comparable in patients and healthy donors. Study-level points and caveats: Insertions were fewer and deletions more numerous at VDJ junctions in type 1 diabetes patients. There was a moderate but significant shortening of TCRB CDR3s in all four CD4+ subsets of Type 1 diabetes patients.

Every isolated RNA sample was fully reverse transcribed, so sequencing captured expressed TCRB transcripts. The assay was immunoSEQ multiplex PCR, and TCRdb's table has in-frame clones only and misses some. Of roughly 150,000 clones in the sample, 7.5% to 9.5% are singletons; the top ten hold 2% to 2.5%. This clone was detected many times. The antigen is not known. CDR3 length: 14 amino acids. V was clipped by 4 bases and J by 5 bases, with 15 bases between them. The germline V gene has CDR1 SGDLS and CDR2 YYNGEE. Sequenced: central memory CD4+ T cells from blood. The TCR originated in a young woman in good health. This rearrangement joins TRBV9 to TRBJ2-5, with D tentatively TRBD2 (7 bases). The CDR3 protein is CASSSAGAGETQYF. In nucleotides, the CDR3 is TGTGCCAGCAGCTCGGCGGGGGCCGGGGAGACCCAGTACTTC.